This T cell receptor beta chain came from a study of T cells in Graves' hyperthyroidism and ophthalmopathy (dated by TCRdb to the late 2010s). Describing the broader study: Peripheral blood was sampled at the time of initial diagnosis, prior to any treatment. TCR Vbeta CDR3 sequencing of 135 peripheral blood samples (43 ophthalmopathy, about 75 hyperthyroidism and around 17 progressor patients) is reported in the paper. In addition, the study compared T-cell repertoires in thyroid tissue and in blood from about six Graves' hyperthyroidism patients. For training and testing, the 100 or so patients in the discovery cohort were randomly divided in a 7:3 ratio. Once sampling was done, hyperthyroidism patients were given methimazole at a starting dose of 30 mg daily, whereas ophthalmopathy patients were given high-dose intravenous methylprednisolone. Whether ophthalmopathy could be predicted prospectively was tested in an independent validation cohort made up of 18 to 20 hyperthyroidism patients plus 17 patients who later progressed to ophthalmopathy. TCR V-J signatures able to tell the groups apart were searched for in a discovery cohort of some 97 patients, of whom roughly 42 had Graves' ophthalmopathy and roughly 59 had stable Graves' hyperthyroidism. Results and caveats for the whole study, not just this receptor: In validation, progression to ophthalmopathy was predicted by the model with approximately 67% sensitivity and around 75% specificity, a median of about 6.8 months before onset. A model built on a 13 V-J signature distinguished ophthalmopathy from stable hyperthyroidism, reaching approximately 89% sensitivity and 81% to 83% specificity in cross-validation and 80%/75% in testing. No statistical method was used to set the sample size in advance, and investigators knew the group allocation. Most expanded thyroid clonotypes (frequency above 0.001) were also found in blood, which suggests that blood repertoires may mirror thyroid immune responses.

TCR beta CDR3 regions were amplified from RNA transcripts. A first-round RT-PCR of the TCR CDR3 used the HTBI primer set with the Qiagen OneStep RT-PCR kit. Libraries were constructed in a second round of multiplex PCR, after which size selection and purification were carried out. Paired-end sequencing of the libraries was performed with 100 bp reads on an Illumina HiSeq2000. In the original analysis: Raw data were processed with SOAPnuke, discarding reads with adapters, uncalled bases, mean Phred below 15, or no exact constant-primer or identifier match. High-quality paired reads were merged using COPE v1.2.5, and each unique nucleotide sequence was defined as a clonotype. Clonotypes were aligned to IMGT TRBV, TRBD and TRBJ reference segments using MiTCR v1.1. The analysis was restricted to V-J combinations with a frequency above 0.0001, which together covered 99% to 99.2% of the repertoires. A TCS score was defined as the ratio of F50 (clonal expansion) to E x V (chaos), with BLOSUM62-based TCRdist applied between CDR3 peptides within each V-J. Welch's t-statistics and random forest reduced around 520 V-J features to about 13, which were used in a naive Bayes classifier (R e1071). TCRdb took the public reads, trimmed them with fastp at Q25, ran MiXCR for clone calling and kept in-frame beta chains. CDR3 protein sequences are deduplicated, and each keeps its most common genes and DNA. These V and J calls are TCRdb output, not the study's own analysis. In all, the sample holds roughly 700,000 distinct CDR3 sequences, and around 13% of those were seen once. The top ten clones comprise roughly a tenth of the sample.

This clonotype showed up just a few times. Its antigen specificity is not known. No base quality information exists; no much larger clone differs at one position. A patient counted as having stable Graves' hyperthyroidism if no progression to ophthalmopathy occurred over 18 months of follow-up. Hyperthyroidism patients were newly diagnosed, had a disease duration of under 2 months, and were aged 18 to 65 years. The study excluded patients with uncontrolled infections, other autoimmune diseases, pregnancy or lactation. Diagnoses were established on the basis of clinical symptoms, serum thyroxine and TRAb, thyroid ultrasound, and orbital computed tomography. Ficoll-Paque density gradient centrifugation was used to isolate PBMCs from around 9.1 ml of fresh peripheral blood. Trizol reagent was used to extract total RNA, and RNA quality was then checked on an Agilent 2100 Bioanalyzer. This clonotype was sampled from a woman in her late teens or twenties with Graves' hyperthyroidism. Sequenced sample: blood.

The CDR3 region reads CASSVGSGGLSSGNTIYF. The sequence in DNA is TGTGCCAGCAGCGTAGGGTCAGGAGGACTGTCCTCTGGAAACACCATATATTTT. The chain is made from TRBV9 and TRBJ1-3; there is no confident call for the D gene. V was cut back by 0 bases and J by 0 bases, leaving a gap of 16 bases between them. CDR1 SGDLS and CDR2 YYNGEE are derived from the germline V gene. The CDR3, cysteine through phenylalanine, is 18 amino acids long. The CDR3 DNA has 54 bases and is translated from base 1.